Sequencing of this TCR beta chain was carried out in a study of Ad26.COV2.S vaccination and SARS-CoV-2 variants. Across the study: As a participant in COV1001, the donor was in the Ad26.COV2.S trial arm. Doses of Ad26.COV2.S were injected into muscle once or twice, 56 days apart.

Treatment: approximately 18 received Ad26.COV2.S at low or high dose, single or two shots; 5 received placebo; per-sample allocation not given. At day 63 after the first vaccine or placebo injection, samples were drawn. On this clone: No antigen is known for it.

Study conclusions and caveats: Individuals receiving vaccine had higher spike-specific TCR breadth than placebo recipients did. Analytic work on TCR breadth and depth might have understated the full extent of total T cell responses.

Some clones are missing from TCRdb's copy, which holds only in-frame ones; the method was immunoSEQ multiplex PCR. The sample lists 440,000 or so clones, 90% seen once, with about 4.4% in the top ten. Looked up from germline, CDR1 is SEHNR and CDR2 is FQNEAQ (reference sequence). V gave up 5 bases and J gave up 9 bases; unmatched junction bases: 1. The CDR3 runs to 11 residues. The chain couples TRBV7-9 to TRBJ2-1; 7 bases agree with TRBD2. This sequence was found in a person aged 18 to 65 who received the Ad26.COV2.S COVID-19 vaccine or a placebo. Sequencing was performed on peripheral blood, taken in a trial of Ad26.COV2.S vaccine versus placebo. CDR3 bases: TGTGCCAGCAGCCCGGGGGGTGAGCAGTTCTTC. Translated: CASSPGGEQFF.